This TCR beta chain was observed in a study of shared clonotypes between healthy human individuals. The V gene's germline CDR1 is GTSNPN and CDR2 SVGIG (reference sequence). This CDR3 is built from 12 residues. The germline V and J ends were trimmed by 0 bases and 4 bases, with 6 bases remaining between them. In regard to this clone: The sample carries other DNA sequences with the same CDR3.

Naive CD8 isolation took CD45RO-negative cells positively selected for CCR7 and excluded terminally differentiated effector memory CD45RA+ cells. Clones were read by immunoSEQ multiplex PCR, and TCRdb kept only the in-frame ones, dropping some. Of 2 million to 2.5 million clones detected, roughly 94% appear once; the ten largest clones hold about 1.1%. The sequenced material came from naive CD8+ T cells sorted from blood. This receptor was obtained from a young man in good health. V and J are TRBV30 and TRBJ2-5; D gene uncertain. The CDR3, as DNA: TGTGCCTGGAGTGTAACTGGAGAGACCCAGTACTTC. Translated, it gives CAWSVTGETQYF.